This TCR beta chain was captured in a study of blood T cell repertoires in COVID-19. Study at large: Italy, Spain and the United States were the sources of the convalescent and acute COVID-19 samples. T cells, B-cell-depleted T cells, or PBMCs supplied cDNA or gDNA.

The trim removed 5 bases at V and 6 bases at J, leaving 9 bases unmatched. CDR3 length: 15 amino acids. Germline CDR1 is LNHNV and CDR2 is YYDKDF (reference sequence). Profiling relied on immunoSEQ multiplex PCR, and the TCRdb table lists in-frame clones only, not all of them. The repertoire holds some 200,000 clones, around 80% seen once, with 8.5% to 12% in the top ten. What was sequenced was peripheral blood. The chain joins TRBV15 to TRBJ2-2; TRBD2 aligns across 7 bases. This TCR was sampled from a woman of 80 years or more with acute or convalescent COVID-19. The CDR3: CATSGISGVAGELFF. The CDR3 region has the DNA TGTGCCACCAGCGGCATAAGCGGGGTGGCCGGGGAGCTGTTTTTT.